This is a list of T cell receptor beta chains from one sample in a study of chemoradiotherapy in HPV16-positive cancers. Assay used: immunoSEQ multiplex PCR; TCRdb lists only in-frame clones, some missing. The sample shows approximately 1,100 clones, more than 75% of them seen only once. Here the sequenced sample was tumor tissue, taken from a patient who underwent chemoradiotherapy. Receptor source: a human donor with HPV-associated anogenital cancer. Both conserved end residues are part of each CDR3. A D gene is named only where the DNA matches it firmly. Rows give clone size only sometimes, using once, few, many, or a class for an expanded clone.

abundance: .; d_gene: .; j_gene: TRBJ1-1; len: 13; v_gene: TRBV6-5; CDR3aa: CASSYAGNTEAFF; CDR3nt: TGTGCCAGCAGTTACGCGGGGAACACTGAAGCTTTCTTT
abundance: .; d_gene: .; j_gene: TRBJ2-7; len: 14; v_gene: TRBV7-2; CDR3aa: CASSLVTRPHEQYF; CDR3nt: TGTGCCAGCAGCTTGGTGACTAGACCCCACGAGCAGTACTTC
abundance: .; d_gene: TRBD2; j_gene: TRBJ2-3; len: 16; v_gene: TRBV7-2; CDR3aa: CASSRIAGAIIGTQYF; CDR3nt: TGTGCCAGCAGCCGAATAGCGGGGGCCATCATTGGTACGCAGTATTTT
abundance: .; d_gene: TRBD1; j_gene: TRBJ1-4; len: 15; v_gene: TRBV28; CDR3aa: CASSLRGQLNEKLFF; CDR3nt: TGTGCCAGCAGTTTGAGGGGGCAGCTTAATGAAAAACTGTTTTTT
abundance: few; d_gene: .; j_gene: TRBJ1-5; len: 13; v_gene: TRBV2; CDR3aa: CASSRGTNQPQHF; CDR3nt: TGTGCCAGCAGTCGCGGGACCAATCAGCCCCAGCATTTT
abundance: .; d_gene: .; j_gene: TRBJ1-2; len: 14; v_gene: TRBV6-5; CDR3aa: CASSSSYTQFGYTF; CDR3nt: TGTGCCAGCAGCTCTAGTTATACCCAGTTCGGCTACACCTTC
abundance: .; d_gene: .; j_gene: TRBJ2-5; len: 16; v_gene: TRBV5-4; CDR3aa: CASSHRQGPGGETQYF; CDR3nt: TGTGCCAGCAGCCATAGACAGGGGCCGGGGGGAGAGACCCAGTACTTC
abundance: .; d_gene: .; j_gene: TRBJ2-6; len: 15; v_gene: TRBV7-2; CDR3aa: CASSIRQSGANVLTF; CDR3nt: TGTGCCAGCAGCATTAGACAGTCTGGGGCCAACGTCCTGACTTTC
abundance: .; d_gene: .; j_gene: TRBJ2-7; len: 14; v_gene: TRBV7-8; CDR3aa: CASSPRSRSYEQYF; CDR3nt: TGTGCCAGCAGCCCACGGTCACGTTCCTACGAGCAGTACTTC
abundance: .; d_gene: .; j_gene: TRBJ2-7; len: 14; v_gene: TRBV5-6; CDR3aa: CASSFRDNPYEQYF; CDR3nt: TGTGCCAGCAGCTTCCGGGACAACCCCTACGAGCAGTACTTC
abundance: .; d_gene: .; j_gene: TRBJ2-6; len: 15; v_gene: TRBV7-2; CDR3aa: CASSAFEAGANVLTF; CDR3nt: TGTGCCAGCAGCGCCTTCGAGGCTGGGGCCAACGTCCTGACTTTC
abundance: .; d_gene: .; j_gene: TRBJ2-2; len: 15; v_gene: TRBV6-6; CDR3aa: CASSYGRAHTGELFF; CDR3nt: TGTGCCAGCAGTTACGGGCGGGCGCACACCGGGGAGCTGTTTTTT
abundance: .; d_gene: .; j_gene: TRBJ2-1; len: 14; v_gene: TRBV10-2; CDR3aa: CASSTQSSYNEQFF; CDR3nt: TGCGCCAGCAGTACCCAGAGCTCCTACAATGAGCAGTTCTTC
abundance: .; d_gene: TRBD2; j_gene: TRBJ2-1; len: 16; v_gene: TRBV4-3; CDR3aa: CASSQGGTSVHNEQFF; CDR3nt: TGCGCCAGCAGCCAAGGAGGGACTAGCGTCCACAATGAGCAGTTCTTC
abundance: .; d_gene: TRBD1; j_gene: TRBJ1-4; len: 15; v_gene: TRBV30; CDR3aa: CAWSLDRVANEKLFF; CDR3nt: TGTGCCTGGAGTTTAGACAGGGTGGCTAATGAAAAACTGTTTTTT
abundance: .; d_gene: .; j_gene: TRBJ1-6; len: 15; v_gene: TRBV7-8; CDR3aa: CASSLVSGSNSPLHF; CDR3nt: TGTGCCAGCAGCTTAGTTTCGGGGTCCAATTCACCCCTCCACTTT
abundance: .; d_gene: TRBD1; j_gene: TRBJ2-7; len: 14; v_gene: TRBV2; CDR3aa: CASSADRGHYEQYF; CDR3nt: TGTGCCAGCAGTGCAGACAGGGGGCACTACGAGCAGTACTTC
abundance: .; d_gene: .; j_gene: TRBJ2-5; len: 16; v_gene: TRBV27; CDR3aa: CASSPLAVSRRETQYF; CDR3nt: TGTGCCAGCAGCCCTTTAGCGGTCAGCCGGCGGGAGACCCAGTACTTC
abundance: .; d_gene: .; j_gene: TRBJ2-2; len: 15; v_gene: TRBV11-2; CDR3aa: CASSQQGSHTGELFF; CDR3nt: TGTGCCAGCAGCCAACAGGGATCGCACACCGGGGAGCTGTTTTTT
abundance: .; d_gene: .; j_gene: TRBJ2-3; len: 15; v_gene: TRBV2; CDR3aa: CASSDSLGRTDTQYF; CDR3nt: TGTGCCAGCAGTGACTCCCTTGGACGCACAGATACGCAGTATTTT
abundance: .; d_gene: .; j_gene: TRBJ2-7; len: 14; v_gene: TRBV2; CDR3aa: CASSGRRPSYEQYF; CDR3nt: TGTGCCAGCAGTGGGCGTCGGCCATCCTACGAGCAGTACTTC
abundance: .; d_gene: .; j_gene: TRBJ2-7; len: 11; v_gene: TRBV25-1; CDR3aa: CASSEATSQYF; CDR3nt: TGTGCCAGCAGTGAGGCCACCTCCCAGTACTTC
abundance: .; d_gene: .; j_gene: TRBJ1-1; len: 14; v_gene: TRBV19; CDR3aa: CASSLSGANTEAFF; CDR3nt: TGTGCCAGTAGCCTCTCTGGGGCGAACACTGAAGCTTTCTTT
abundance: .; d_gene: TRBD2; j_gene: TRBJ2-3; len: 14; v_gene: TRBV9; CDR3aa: CASGAGGRTDTQYF; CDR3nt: TGTGCCAGCGGTGCGGGGGGTAGAACAGATACGCAGTATTTT
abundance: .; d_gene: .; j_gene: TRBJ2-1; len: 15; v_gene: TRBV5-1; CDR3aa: CASRAGGASYNEQFF; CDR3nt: TGCGCCAGCAGAGCGGGTGGTGCCTCCTACAATGAGCAGTTCTTC
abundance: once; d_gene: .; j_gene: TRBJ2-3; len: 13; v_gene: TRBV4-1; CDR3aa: CASSHPRTDTQYF; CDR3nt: TGCGCCAGCAGCCACCCCAGAACAGATACGCAGTATTTT
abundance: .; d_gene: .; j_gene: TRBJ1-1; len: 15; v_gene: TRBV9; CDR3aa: CASSVLAGEGTEAFF; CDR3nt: TGTGCCAGCAGCGTCTTGGCCGGTGAGGGCACTGAAGCTTTCTTT
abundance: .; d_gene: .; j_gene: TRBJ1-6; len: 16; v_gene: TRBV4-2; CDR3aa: CASSQVQGTVNSPLHF; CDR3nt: TGTGCCAGCAGCCAAGTGCAAGGGACGGTAAATTCACCCCTCCACTTT
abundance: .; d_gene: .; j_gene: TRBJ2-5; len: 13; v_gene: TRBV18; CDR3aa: CASSESLQETQYF; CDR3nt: TGTGCCAGCTCTGAATCGCTACAAGAGACCCAGTACTTC
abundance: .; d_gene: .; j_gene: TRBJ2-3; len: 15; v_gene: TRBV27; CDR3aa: CASSLTRLSADTQYF; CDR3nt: TGTGCCAGCAGTTTGACTAGACTCTCAGCAGATACGCAGTATTTT
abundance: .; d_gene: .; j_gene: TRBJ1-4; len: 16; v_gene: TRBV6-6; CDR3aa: CASSYLLGSSHEKLFF; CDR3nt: TGTGCCAGCAGTTACTTACTAGGCTCGAGTCATGAAAAACTGTTTTTT
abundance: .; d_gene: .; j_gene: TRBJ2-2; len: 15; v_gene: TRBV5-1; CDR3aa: CASSLEGRNTGELFF; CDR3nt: TGCGCCAGCAGCTTGGAGGGGAGGAACACCGGGGAGCTGTTTTTT
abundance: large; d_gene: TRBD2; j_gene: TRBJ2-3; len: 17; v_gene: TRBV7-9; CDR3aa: CASSLGPGGVSTDTQYF; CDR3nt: TGTGCCAGCAGCTTAGGTCCGGGGGGAGTAAGCACAGATACGCAGTATTTT
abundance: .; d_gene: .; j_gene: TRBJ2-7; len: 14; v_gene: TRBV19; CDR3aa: CASSPGYGSYEQYF; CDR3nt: TGTGCCAGTAGCCCCGGTTACGGTTCCTACGAGCAGTACTTC
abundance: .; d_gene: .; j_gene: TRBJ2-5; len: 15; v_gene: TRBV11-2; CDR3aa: CASSLEGGARVAQYF; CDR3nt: TGTGCCAGCAGCTTAGAGGGGGGGGCCCGCGTGGCCCAGTACTTC
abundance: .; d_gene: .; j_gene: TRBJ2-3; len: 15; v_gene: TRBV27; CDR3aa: CASSGDYPSTDTQYF; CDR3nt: TGTGCCAGCTCCGGAGATTATCCTAGCACAGATACGCAGTATTTT
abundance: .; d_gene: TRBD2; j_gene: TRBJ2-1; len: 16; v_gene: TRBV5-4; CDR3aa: CASSHPGTSGVNEQFF; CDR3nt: TGTGCCAGCAGCCATCCCGGGACTAGCGGAGTTAATGAGCAGTTCTTC
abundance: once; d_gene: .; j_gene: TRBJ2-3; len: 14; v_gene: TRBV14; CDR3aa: CASSQDRAPGTQYF; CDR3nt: TGTGCCAGCAGCCAAGACCGGGCCCCCGGTACGCAGTATTTT
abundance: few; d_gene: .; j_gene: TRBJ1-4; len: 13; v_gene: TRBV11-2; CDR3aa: CASSLEGYEKLFF; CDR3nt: TGTGCCAGCAGCTTAGAAGGGTATGAAAAACTGTTTTTT
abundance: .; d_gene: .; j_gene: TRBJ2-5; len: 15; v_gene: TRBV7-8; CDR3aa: CASSSTGSSRKTQYF; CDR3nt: TGTGCCAGCAGTTCTACAGGGTCCTCAAGAAAGACCCAGTACTTC
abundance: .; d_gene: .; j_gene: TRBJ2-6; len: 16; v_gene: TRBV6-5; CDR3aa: CASSYSGIAGANVLTF; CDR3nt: TGTGCCAGCAGTTACTCCGGGATAGCTGGGGCCAACGTCCTGACTTTC
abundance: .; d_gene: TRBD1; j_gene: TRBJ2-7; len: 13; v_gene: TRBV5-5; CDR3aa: CASSLNTGEEQYF; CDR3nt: TGTGCCAGCAGCTTAAACACAGGGGAAGAGCAGTACTTC
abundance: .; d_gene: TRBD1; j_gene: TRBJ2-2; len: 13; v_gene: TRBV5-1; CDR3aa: CASSPDRGRELFF; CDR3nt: TGCGCCAGCAGCCCGGACAGGGGAAGGGAGCTGTTTTTT
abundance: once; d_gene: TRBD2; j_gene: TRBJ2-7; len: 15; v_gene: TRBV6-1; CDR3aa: CASSPGLETPYEQYF; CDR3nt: TGTGCCAGCAGTCCCGGACTAGAAACACCCTACGAGCAGTACTTC